Reported below is one T cell receptor (beta chain). The source of the sample is a study of blood T cell repertoires in COVID-19. Original processing notes: Nucleated cell number was recorded as an estimate derived from reference gene primer amplification. This table comes from immunoSEQ multiplex PCR, and its TCRdb copy is limited to in-frame clones, with some not included. Clone size and the V and J calls come from that table; the DNA yielded D and trimming. This table has around 500,000 clones, roughly 88% appearing once. CDR1 is GTSNPN and CDR2 is SVGIG in the germline V gene (reference sequence). The CDR3 consists of 13 residues. The V end lost 5 bases, the J end lost 5 bases, and 10 bases lay between the germline ends.

Material for sequencing was peripheral blood. The TCR was taken from a human donor in a cohort sampled during active COVID-19. The V call is TRBV30, the J call TRBJ1-6; D remains unclear. The chain's CDR3 is CAWGSYDNSPLHF. DNA of the CDR3: TGTGCCTGGGGAAGCTACGATAATTCACCCCTCCACTTT.